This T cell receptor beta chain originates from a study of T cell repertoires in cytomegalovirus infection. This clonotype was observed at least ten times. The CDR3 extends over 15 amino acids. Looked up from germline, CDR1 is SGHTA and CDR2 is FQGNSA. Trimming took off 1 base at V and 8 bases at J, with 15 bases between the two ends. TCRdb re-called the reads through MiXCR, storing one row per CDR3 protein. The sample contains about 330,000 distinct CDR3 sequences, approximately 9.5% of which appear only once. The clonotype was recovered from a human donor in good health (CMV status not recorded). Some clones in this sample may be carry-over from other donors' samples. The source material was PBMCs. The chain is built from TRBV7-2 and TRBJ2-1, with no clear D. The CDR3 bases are TGTGCCAGCAGCTTAGAGGGCCTGGTTGGTGATGAGCAGTTCTTC. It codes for CASSLEGLVGDEQFF.